This T cell receptor beta chain was captured in a study of identical twins. General study findings and limits: There was more out-of-frame TCR alpha sharing in monozygotic twins than models estimated. The presence of invariant MAIT and iNKT cells could partly confound analyses of zero-insertion sequences.

Template switching added a universal primer binding site, and final cDNA carried unique molecular identifiers. Each CDR3 protein gets one entry after TCRdb re-called the 5' RACE reads with MiXCR. Of around 100,000 distinct CDR3 sequences detected, less than 6.5% appear once; the ten largest clones hold roughly 12%. Trimming removed 0 bases from V and 2 bases from J, with 5 bases in between. The germline gives CDR1 SGHRS, CDR2 YFSETQ. The CDR3 loop spans 14 amino acids. This clonotype was observed many times. Its antigen remains unidentified. The sample taken for sequencing was memory T cells sorted from blood. This clonotype was sampled from a woman in her forties or fifties in good health. J is TRBJ2-2 and V is TRBV5-1; no definite D call. CDR3 DNA sequence: TGCGCCAGCAGCTTGGGGCCTAACACCGGGGAGCTGTTTTTT. As protein: CASSLGPNTGELFF.